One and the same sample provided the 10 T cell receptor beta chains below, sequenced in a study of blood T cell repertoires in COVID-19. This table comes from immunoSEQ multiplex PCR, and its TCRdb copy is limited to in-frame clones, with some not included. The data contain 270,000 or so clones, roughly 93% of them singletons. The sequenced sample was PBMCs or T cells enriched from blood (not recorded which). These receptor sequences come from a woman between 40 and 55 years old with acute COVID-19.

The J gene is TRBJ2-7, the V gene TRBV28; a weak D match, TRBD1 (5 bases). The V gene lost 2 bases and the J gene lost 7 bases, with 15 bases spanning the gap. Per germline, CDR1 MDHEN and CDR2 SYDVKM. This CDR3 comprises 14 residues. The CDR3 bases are TGTGCCAGCAGTTTAGAGGCAGGGTCGAAGGAGCAGTACTTC. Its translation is CASSLEAGSKEQYF.

The DNA of the CDR3 is TGTGCCACCAGTGATTCCGAGACAGGGCAACTATATACGCAGTATTTT. Translating it yields CATSDSETGQLYTQYF. The chain links TRBV24-1 to TRBJ2-3; TRBD1 matches 7 bases. The germline V gene has CDR1 KGHDR and CDR2 SFDVKD. After removal of 2 bases from V and 7 bases from J, the junction contained 11 bases not matched to a gene. The CDR3 length is 16 residues.

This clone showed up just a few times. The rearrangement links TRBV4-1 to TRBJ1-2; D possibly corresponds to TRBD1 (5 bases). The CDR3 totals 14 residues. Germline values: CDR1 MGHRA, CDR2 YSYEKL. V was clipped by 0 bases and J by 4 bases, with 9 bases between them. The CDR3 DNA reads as TGCGCCAGCAGCCAAGAAGGGGAAGGCTATGGCTACACCTTC. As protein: CASSQEGEGYGYTF.

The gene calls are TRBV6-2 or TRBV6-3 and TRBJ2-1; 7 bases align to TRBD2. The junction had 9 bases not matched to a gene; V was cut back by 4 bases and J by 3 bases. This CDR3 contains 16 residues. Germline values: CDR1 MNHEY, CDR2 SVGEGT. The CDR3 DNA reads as TGTGCCAGCAGTTCCGCCAGGGCGGGGGACTACAATGAGCAGTTCTTC. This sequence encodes CASSSARAGDYNEQFF.

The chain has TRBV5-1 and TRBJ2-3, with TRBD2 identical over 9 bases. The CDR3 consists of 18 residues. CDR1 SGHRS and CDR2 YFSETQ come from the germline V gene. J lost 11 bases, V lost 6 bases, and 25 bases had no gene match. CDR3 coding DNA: TGCGCCAGCACCCCGGGGCCTAGCGGGGCCCCCTTCGCTGGGATGCAGTATTTT. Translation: CASTPGPSGAPFAGMQYF. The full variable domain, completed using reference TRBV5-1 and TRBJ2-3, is KAGVTQTPRYLIKTRGQQVTLSCSPISGHRSVSWYQQTPGQGLQFLFEYFSETQRNKGNFPGRFSGRQFSNSRSEMNVSTLELGDSALYLCASTPGPSGAPFAGMQYFGPGTRLTVL.

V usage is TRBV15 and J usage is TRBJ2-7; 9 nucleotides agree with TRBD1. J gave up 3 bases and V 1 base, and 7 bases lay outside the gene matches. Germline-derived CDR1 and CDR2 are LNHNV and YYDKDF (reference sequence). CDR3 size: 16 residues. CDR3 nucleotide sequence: TGTGCCACCAGCAGAGCCCCGGGGACAGGGATCTACGAGCAGTACTTC. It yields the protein CATSRAPGTGIYEQYF. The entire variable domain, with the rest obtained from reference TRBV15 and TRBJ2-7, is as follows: DAMVIQNPRYQVTQFGKPVTLSCSQTLNHNVMYWYQQKSSQAPKLLFHYYDKDFNNEADTPDNFQSRRPNTSFCFLDIRSPGLGDTAMYLCATSRAPGTGIYEQYFGPGTRLTVT.

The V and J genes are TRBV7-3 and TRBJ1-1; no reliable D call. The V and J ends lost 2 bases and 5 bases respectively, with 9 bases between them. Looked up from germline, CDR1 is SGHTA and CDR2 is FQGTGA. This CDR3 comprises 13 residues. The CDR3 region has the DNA TGTGCCAGCAGCTTAGCGGCAGTAACTGAAGCTTTCTTT. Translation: CASSLAAVTEAFF.

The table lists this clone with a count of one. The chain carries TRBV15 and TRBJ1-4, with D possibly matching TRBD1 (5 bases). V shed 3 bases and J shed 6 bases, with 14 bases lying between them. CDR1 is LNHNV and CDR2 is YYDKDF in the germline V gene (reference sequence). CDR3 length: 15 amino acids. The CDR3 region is CATSREEGGDEKLFF. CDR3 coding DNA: TGTGCCACCAGCAGGGAGGAAGGAGGGGATGAAAAACTGTTTTTT.

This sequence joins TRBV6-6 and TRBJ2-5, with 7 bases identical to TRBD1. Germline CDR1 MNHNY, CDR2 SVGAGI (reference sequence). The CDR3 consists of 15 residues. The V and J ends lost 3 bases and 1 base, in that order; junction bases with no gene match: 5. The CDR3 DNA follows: TGTGCCAGCAGTTATGACAGGGCCGGCCAAGAGACCCAGTACTTC. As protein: CASSYDRAGQETQYF.

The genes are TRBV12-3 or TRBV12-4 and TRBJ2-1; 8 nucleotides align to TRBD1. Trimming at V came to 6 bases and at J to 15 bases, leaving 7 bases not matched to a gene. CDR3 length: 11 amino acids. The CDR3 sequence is CASRLRGLLFF. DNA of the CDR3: TGTGCCAGCAGACTCAGGGGGCTCCTGTTCTTC.